The 21 T cell receptor beta chains below all came from one sample that was sequenced in a study of metastatic and nonmetastatic thyroid tumors. All patients were treatment-naive before thyroid surgery. TCRdb reassembled clones from the PCR reads with MiXCR. Of roughly 30,000 clones listed, 15% to 20% are singletons. Sequencing input: blood. These receptors were taken from a female donor with papillary thyroid cancer or a benign thyroid nodule (not recorded which). Some clones in this sample may be carry-over from other donors' samples.

This clone was seen ten or more times. The chain uses TRBV20-1 and TRBJ1-1; D not certain. This CDR3 has 12 residues. Trimming took 2 bases from V and 6 from J, leaving 10 bases between them. Germline lookup yields CDR1 DFQATT and CDR2 SNEGSKA (reference sequence). The CDR3 coding sequence is TGCAGTGCTAGACTGATGGAAGCTGAAGCTTTCTTT. This gives the protein CSARLMEAEAFF.

This clone was counted ten times or more. CDR3 DNA: TGCAGTGCCCCCCTGGCCGGATACTCTGGAAACACCATATATTTT. Its protein is CSAPLAGYSGNTIYF. The chain combines TRBV20-1 with TRBJ1-3; D ambiguous. The V end was cut by 6 bases, the J end by 0 bases, with 15 bases between. Germline V lookup: CDR1 DFQATT, CDR2 SNEGSKA (reference sequence). This CDR3 comprises 15 residues.

This clone was seen ten or more times. J is TRBJ2-7 and V is TRBV19, with D possibly being TRBD1 (6 bases). This CDR3 spans 11 amino acids. Trimming cost V 9 bases and J 6 bases, with 12 bases left between them. Germline V gene data show CDR1 as LNHDA and CDR2 as SQIVND (reference sequence). The CDR3 region has the DNA TGTGCCAGCGAGAACAGGGCCGAGCAGTACTTC. Translating gives CASENRAEQYF.

This clone was seen at least ten times. The chain links TRBV11-2 to TRBJ1-2, with TRBD1 as a possible D gene (5 bases). Trimming shortened V by 0 bases and J by 3 bases, and 11 bases separated the two germline ends. The germline V gene encodes CDR1 SGHAT and CDR2 FQNNGV. CDR3 size: 15 residues. This chain's CDR3 is CASSLESRTHYGYTF. For the CDR3, the DNA is TGTGCCAGCAGCTTAGAAAGCAGGACACACTATGGCTACACCTTC.

V is TRBV20-1 and J is TRBJ1-2; weak D call: TRBD1 (6 bases). CDR1 is DFQATT and CDR2 is SNEGSKA in the germline V gene (reference sequence). The CDR3 sequence is 15 residues long. V lost 3 bases, J lost 3 bases, and 17 bases lay in between. CDR3 DNA: TGCAGTGCTAGGACCTTGGGGGCGGACCACTATGGCTACACCTTC. It translates to CSARTLGADHYGYTF.

This clone was seen many times. V gene TRBV5-1 combines with J gene TRBJ2-5, with TRBD1 as a possible D gene (6 bases). Per the germline V gene, CDR1 is SGHRS and CDR2 is YFSETQ. The CDR3 length is 14 residues. Trimming stripped 4 bases from V and 5 bases from J, with 15 bases between. In nucleotides, the CDR3 is TGCGCCAGCAGCATAGTACAGGGAAGGGAGACCCAGTACTTC. Protein: CASSIVQGRETQYF.

This clone was seen repeatedly, ten times or more. The chain employs TRBV7-9 and TRBJ1-5; D unclear. The CDR3 is 12 amino acids. V was pared by 4 bases and J by 6 bases, with 7 bases between. Germline CDR1 reads SEHNR; CDR2 reads FQNEAQ (reference sequence). In nucleotides, the CDR3 is TGTGCCAGCAGCTCCTGGGGTCAGCCCCAGCATTTT. Its protein product is CASSSWGQPQHF.

About this clone: At one boundary the junction diverges from the germline segment, which might be a read error. The chain uses TRBV5-1 and TRBJ2-3, with 7 bases aligning to TRBD2. The CDR3 has 18 amino acids. Germline CDR1 SGHRS, CDR2 YFSETQ. This chain's CDR3 is CASSRAQRRETRWATLYF. As DNA, the CDR3 is TGCGCCAGCAGCCGTGCCCAAAGGCGGGAGACCCGTTGGGCTACGCTGTATTTT. Complete variable domain (other parts from reference TRBV5-1 and TRBJ2-3): KAGVTQTPRYLIKTRGQQVTLSCSPISGHRSVSWYQQTPGQGLQFLFEYFSETQRNKGNFPGRFSGRQFSNSRSEMNVSTLELGDSALYLCASSRAQRRETRWATLYFGPGTRLTVL.

On this clone: A much larger clone lies one base from this, so it may be a read error. The CDR3 end shows no conserved phenylalanine or tryptophan, and so a read error is likely. The rearrangement uses TRBV18 and TRBJ1-1; D is unclear. CDR1 and CDR2 from the germline V gene are KGHSH and LQKENI. V lost 2 bases to trimming and J lost 8 bases, with 6 bases between them. The CDR3 covers 11 residues. The CDR3: CASSPGEEAFL. The CDR3 DNA reads TGTGCCAGCTCACCAGGGGAAGAAGCTTTCCTT.

This clone was observed many times. V and J are TRBV30 and TRBJ2-3, with D maybe TRBD2 (5 bases). This CDR3 is built from 13 residues. CDR1 is GTSNPN and CDR2 is SVGIG in the germline V gene (reference sequence). V was pared by 2 bases and J by 0 bases, with 6 bases between. CDR3 bases: TGTGCCTGGAGTCGCGGGAGCACAGATACGCAGTATTTT. This codes for CAWSRGSTDTQYF.

This clone showed up many times. The chain carries TRBV5-1 and TRBJ2-5; D not resolved. The CDR3 extends over 15 amino acids. From germline, CDR1 is SGHRS and CDR2 YFSETQ. With 0 bases removed from V and 0 bases from J, the gap between germline ends came to 9 bases. The CDR3 DNA reads as TGCGCCAGCAGCTTGGCAATCCGGGACCAAGAGACCCAGTACTTC. Translation gives CASSLAIRDQETQYF. The full variable domain, in which reference TRBV5-1 and TRBJ2-5 provide the parts outside the CDR3, is KAGVTQTPRYLIKTRGQQVTLSCSPISGHRSVSWYQQTPGQGLQFLFEYFSETQRNKGNFPGRFSGRQFSNSRSEMNVSTLELGDSALYLCASSLAIRDQETQYFGPGTRLLVL.

This clone showed up many times. With a much larger clone just one base away, this may be a read error. The chain links TRBV2 to TRBJ1-3; D not certain. Between the trimmed V and J ends, which lost 5 bases and 2 bases, there was a span of 13 bases. The CDR3 covers 15 residues. The germline gives CDR1 SNHLY, CDR2 FYNNEI. The chain's CDR3 is CASSLGVEPGNTIYF. The CDR3 region has the DNA TGTGCCAGCAGTCTGGGCGTTGAGCCTGGAAACACCATATATTTT.

This clone occurred a few times. The junction does not match germline at one end; this may be a read error. This chain connects TRBV6-5 to TRBJ1-2, with a possible D match to TRBD1 (6 bases). Germline V gives CDR1 MNHEY, CDR2 SVGAGI. The CDR3 extends over 15 amino acids. Here the CDR3 reads CASSDSSDRIYGYTF. In nucleotides, the CDR3 is TGTGCCAGCAGTGACTCTTCCGACAGGATCTATGGCTACACCTTC.

This clone was counted at least ten times. The rearrangement uses TRBV12-3 or TRBV12-4 and TRBJ1-1; TRBD1 matches 9 bases. The CDR3 is 15 amino acids. With V trimmed by 7 bases and J by 4 bases, 10 bases remained unmatched. CDR3 region: CASTPQGAEGTEAFF. The DNA of the CDR3 is TGTGCCAGCACCCCACAGGGGGCGGAAGGCACTGAAGCTTTCTTT.

This clone was seen repeatedly, ten times or more. This rearrangement joins TRBV7-9 to TRBJ1-4; D may be TRBD1 (5 bases). Germline V CDR1 and CDR2: SEHNR, FQNEAQ (reference sequence). Trimming cost V 1 base and J 8 bases, with 20 bases left between them. CDR3 length: 17 amino acids. CDR3 sequence reads: CASSLVNSGVGAEKLFF. CDR3 bases: TGTGCCAGCAGCTTAGTAAATTCGGGAGTTGGGGCGGAAAAACTGTTTTTT.

This clone has ten or more counts. The CDR3 DNA is TGTGCCAGCAGCCAAGAAAGGGACTCTGGGGCCAACGTCCTGACTTTC. Its protein product is CASSQERDSGANVLTF. This chain links TRBV4-2 with TRBJ2-6; unclear D gene. Germline CDR1 LGHNA, CDR2 YNFKEQ. This CDR3 is built from 16 residues. The ends were cut back, 0 bases at V and 0 bases at J, with 6 bases in the middle.

CDR3 protein: CASSHQTGSYEQYF. CDR3 sequence (DNA): TGTGCCAGCAGTCATCAGACAGGCTCCTACGAGCAGTACTTC. The chain uses TRBV6-1 and TRBJ2-7; tentative D call: TRBD1 (6 bases). Trimming pared 5 bases from V and 0 bases from J, leaving 11 bases between. Per germline, CDR1 MNHNS and CDR2 SASEGT. This CDR3 is built from 14 residues.

The chain joins TRBV7-2 to TRBJ2-7; 8 nucleotides match TRBD2. The germline V gene has CDR1 SGHTA and CDR2 FQGNSA. The CDR3 runs 15 residues. After removal of 5 bases from V and 0 bases from J, the junction contained 6 bases not matched to a gene. CDR3 sequence reads: CASSLSGIASYEQYF. The DNA of the CDR3 is TGTGCCAGCAGCCTTAGCGGGATAGCCTCCTACGAGCAGTACTTC.

This clone was detected ten times or more. The V and J genes are TRBV7-8 and TRBJ2-1; possibly TRBD2 for D (6 bases). Germline V gene data show CDR1 as SGHVS and CDR2 as FQNEAQ. The CDR3 covers 14 residues. V lost 4 bases and J 12 bases, leaving 19 bases between the germline ends. This CDR3 reads CASSSFPGLLGQFF. The CDR3 region has the DNA TGTGCCAGCAGCTCATTTCCGGGACTTTTGGGGCAGTTCTTC.

This clone was counted many times. The V call is TRBV27, the J call TRBJ2-6, with TRBD1 identical over 9 bases. This CDR3 has 17 residues. J was trimmed by 1 base and V by 7 bases; bases with no gene match: 8. In germline, CDR1 is MNHEY, CDR2 SMNVEV (reference sequence). The CDR3 sequence: CASTWTGAFSGANVLTF. The CDR3 bases are TGTGCCAGCACTTGGACAGGGGCGTTTTCTGGGGCCAACGTCCTGACTTTC.

This clone showed up many times. This chain links TRBV7-2 with TRBJ2-7; the D gene could be TRBD1 or TRBD2 (5 bases each). CDR3 length: 15 amino acids. From germline, CDR1 is SGHTA and CDR2 FQGNSA. Trimming pared 7 bases from V and 0 bases from J, leaving 16 bases between. DNA for the CDR3: TGTGCCAGCACCTCACGGGGCGGCAGCTCCTACGAGCAGTACTTC. It specifies CASTSRGGSSYEQYF.